This is a list of T cell receptor beta chains from one sample in a study of cytomegalovirus exposure and HLA in healthy donors. Assay used: immunoSEQ multiplex PCR; TCRdb lists only in-frame clones, some missing. In the table there are 130,000 or so clones, approximately 79% of which are singletons. Sequencing was carried out using PBMCs. These receptors were obtained from a man aged 45-65 years in good health and CMV-seropositive. The CDR3 runs from the conserved cysteine through the conserved F or W. A D gene is named only where the DNA matches it firmly. For some rows the clone size is stated as once, few or many, or as a class when expanded; others skip it.

d_call: -; j_call: TRBJ2-7; v_call: TRBV27; clone_size: -; cdr3_aa: CASSLGGRGTSSYEQYF; cdr3_nt: TGTGCCAGCAGTTTAGGGGGTAGGGGGACGAGCTCCTACGAGCAGTACTTC
d_call: -; j_call: TRBJ1-1; v_call: TRBV18; clone_size: -; cdr3_aa: CASSIDLNTEAFF; cdr3_nt: TGTGCCAGCTCAATCGACTTGAACACTGAAGCTTTCTTT
d_call: -; j_call: TRBJ2-1; v_call: TRBV7-6; clone_size: few; cdr3_aa: CASSLSSYNEQFF; cdr3_nt: TGTGCCAGCAGCCTCAGCTCCTACAATGAGCAGTTCTTC
d_call: TRBD1; j_call: TRBJ2-1; v_call: TRBV7-3; clone_size: few; cdr3_aa: CASSSGTGSNEQFF; cdr3_nt: TGTGCCAGCAGCTCCGGGACAGGGTCAAATGAGCAGTTCTTC
d_call: -; j_call: TRBJ1-2; v_call: TRBV5-4; clone_size: many; cdr3_aa: CASSLPLLQGDYGYTF; cdr3_nt: TGTGCCAGCAGCTTGCCGCTCTTACAGGGAGACTATGGCTACACCTTC
d_call: -; j_call: TRBJ1-5; v_call: TRBV5-4; clone_size: -; cdr3_aa: CASSAQGAGQPQHF; cdr3_nt: TGTGCCAGCAGCGCACAGGGCGCAGGTCAGCCCCAGCATTTT
d_call: -; j_call: TRBJ2-7; v_call: TRBV23-1; clone_size: -; cdr3_aa: CASSQAKLYEQYF; cdr3_nt: TGCGCCAGCAGTCAAGCAAAGCTCTACGAGCAGTACTTC
d_call: -; j_call: TRBJ1-1; v_call: TRBV29-1; clone_size: -; cdr3_aa: CSVRFGFTEAFF; cdr3_nt: TGCAGCGTTCGGTTCGGGTTCACTGAAGCTTTCTTT
d_call: -; j_call: TRBJ1-2; v_call: TRBV5-4; clone_size: -; cdr3_aa: CASSLGEGLGYTF; cdr3_nt: TGTGCCAGCAGCTTAGGCGAGGGACTTGGCTACACCTTC
d_call: TRBD2; j_call: TRBJ2-1; v_call: TRBV9; clone_size: -; cdr3_aa: CASSVLSGGFLNEQFF; cdr3_nt: TGTGCCAGCAGCGTACTAAGCGGGGGGTTCCTCAATGAGCAGTTCTTC
d_call: -; j_call: TRBJ1-2; v_call: TRBV7-9; clone_size: -; cdr3_aa: CATGSPSNYGYTF; cdr3_nt: TGTGCCACAGGGTCCCCCTCTAACTATGGCTACACCTTC
d_call: -; j_call: TRBJ1-2; v_call: TRBV21-1; clone_size: few; cdr3_aa: CASGTGTGGYGYTF; cdr3_nt: TGTGCCAGCGGGACCGGGACAGGGGGCTATGGCTACACCTTC
d_call: TRBD1; j_call: TRBJ1-5; v_call: TRBV2; clone_size: few; cdr3_aa: CASSDQGERQPQHF; cdr3_nt: TGTGCCAGCAGTGATCAGGGGGAACGTCAGCCCCAGCATTTT
d_call: TRBD2; j_call: TRBJ2-7; v_call: TRBV7-4; clone_size: -; cdr3_aa: CASSLDGGLRHIGLAEKNYEQYF; cdr3_nt: TGTGCCAGCAGCTTAGATGGTGGCTTACGTCATATCGGGCTAGCGGAGAAAAATTACGAGCAGTACTTC
d_call: -; j_call: TRBJ2-1; v_call: TRBV19; clone_size: -; cdr3_aa: CASSIGNNNEQFF; cdr3_nt: TGTGCCAGTAGTATCGGGAACAACAATGAGCAGTTCTTC
d_call: TRBD1; j_call: TRBJ2-7; v_call: TRBV7-6; clone_size: -; cdr3_aa: CASSLGDRGYYEQYF; cdr3_nt: TGTGCCAGCAGCTTAGGGGACAGGGGATACTACGAGCAGTACTTC
d_call: -; j_call: TRBJ1-3; v_call: TRBV18; clone_size: -; cdr3_aa: CASSPTFRGLENTIYF; cdr3_nt: TGTGCCAGCTCGCCTACCTTCAGGGGATTGGAAAACACCATATATTTT
d_call: -; j_call: TRBJ1-2; v_call: TRBV6-1; clone_size: -; cdr3_aa: CASSAGPANYGYTF; cdr3_nt: TGTGCCAGCAGCGCGGGACCCGCTAACTATGGCTACACCTTC
d_call: TRBD1; j_call: TRBJ1-6; v_call: TRBV27; clone_size: -; cdr3_aa: CASSPRQGYNSPLHF; cdr3_nt: TGTGCCAGCAGTCCCCGACAGGGATACAATTCACCCCTCCACTTT
d_call: TRBD1; j_call: TRBJ2-7; v_call: TRBV2; clone_size: -; cdr3_aa: CASRPGTGGVEQYF; cdr3_nt: TGTGCCAGCAGACCCGGGACAGGGGGTGTCGAGCAGTACTTC
d_call: TRBD1; j_call: TRBJ1-1; v_call: TRBV15; clone_size: -; cdr3_aa: CATSRRQGSFETEAFF; cdr3_nt: TGTGCCACCAGCAGACGACAGGGAAGTTTTGAGACTGAAGCTTTCTTT
d_call: -; j_call: TRBJ2-7; v_call: TRBV10-1; clone_size: -; cdr3_aa: CASSAAQGRNEQYF; cdr3_nt: TGCGCCAGCAGTGCCGCACAGGGGAGGAACGAGCAGTACTTC
d_call: -; j_call: TRBJ2-5; v_call: TRBV5-1; clone_size: once; cdr3_aa: CASSWSQETQYF; cdr3_nt: TGCGCCAGCAGCTGGAGCCAAGAGACCCAGTACTTC
d_call: TRBD1; j_call: TRBJ1-1; v_call: TRBV6-5; clone_size: -; cdr3_aa: CASSYGGTVQEAFF; cdr3_nt: TGTGCCAGCAGTTACGGAGGGACAGTTCAAGAAGCTTTCTTT
d_call: TRBD1; j_call: TRBJ1-5; v_call: TRBV7-8; clone_size: -; cdr3_aa: CASSSGGQANQPQHF; cdr3_nt: TGTGCCAGCAGCTCCGGAGGACAGGCAAATCAGCCCCAGCATTTT
d_call: TRBD1; j_call: TRBJ1-2; v_call: TRBV25-1; clone_size: -; cdr3_aa: CASSEGQAYGYTF; cdr3_nt: TGTGCCAGCAGCGAGGGACAGGCCTATGGCTACACCTTC
d_call: TRBD1; j_call: TRBJ2-7; v_call: TRBV2; clone_size: -; cdr3_aa: CASSSGGAKSYEQYF; cdr3_nt: TGTGCCAGCAGTTCAGGGGGCGCAAAGTCCTACGAGCAGTACTTC
d_call: -; j_call: TRBJ2-1; v_call: TRBV19; clone_size: -; cdr3_aa: CASSMAWRNEQFF; cdr3_nt: TGTGCCAGTAGTATGGCTTGGAGGAATGAGCAGTTCTTC